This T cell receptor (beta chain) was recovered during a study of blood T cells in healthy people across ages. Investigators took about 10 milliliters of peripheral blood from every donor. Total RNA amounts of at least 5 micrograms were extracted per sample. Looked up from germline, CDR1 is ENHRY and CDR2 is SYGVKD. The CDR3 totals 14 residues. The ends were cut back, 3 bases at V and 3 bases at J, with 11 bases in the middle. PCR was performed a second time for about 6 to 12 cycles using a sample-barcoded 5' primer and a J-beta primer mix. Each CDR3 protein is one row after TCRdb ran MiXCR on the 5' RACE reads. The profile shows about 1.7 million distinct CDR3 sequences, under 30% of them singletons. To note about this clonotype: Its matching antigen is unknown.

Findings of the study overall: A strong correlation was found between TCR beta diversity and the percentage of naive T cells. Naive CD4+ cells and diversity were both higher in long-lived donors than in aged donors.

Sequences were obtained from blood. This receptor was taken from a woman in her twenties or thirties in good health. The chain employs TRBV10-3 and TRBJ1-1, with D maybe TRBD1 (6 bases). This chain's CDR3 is CAISEGGQHTEAFF. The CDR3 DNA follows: TGTGCCATCAGTGAAGGGGGGCAGCACACTGAAGCTTTCTTT.